The TCR beta chain under discussion was sequenced for a study of PD-L1 blockade in urothelial cancer. The authors spiked synthetic TCR analog templates into each PCR. The protocol was immunoSEQ multiplex PCR, while the TCRdb copy is restricted to in-frame clones and leaves out a portion. The sample holds 15,000 to 20,000 clones, around nine tenths seen once. The CDR3 is 15 amino acids. Germline CDR1 LNHDA, CDR2 SQIVND (reference sequence). Trimming stripped 9 bases from V and 3 bases from J, with 18 bases between. Time point meaning: pretreatment peripheral blood. Sequences were derived from PBMCs, sampled around atezolizumab (anti-PD-L1) treatment. This TCR derives from a man between 65 and 85 years old with urothelial cancer. The J gene is TRBJ1-5, the V gene TRBV19; a possible D gene is TRBD1 (5 bases). DNA for the CDR3: TGTGCCAGCGCGGGGCAGCCTGTACACAATCAGCCCCAGCATTTT. This translates into CASAGQPVHNQPQHF.